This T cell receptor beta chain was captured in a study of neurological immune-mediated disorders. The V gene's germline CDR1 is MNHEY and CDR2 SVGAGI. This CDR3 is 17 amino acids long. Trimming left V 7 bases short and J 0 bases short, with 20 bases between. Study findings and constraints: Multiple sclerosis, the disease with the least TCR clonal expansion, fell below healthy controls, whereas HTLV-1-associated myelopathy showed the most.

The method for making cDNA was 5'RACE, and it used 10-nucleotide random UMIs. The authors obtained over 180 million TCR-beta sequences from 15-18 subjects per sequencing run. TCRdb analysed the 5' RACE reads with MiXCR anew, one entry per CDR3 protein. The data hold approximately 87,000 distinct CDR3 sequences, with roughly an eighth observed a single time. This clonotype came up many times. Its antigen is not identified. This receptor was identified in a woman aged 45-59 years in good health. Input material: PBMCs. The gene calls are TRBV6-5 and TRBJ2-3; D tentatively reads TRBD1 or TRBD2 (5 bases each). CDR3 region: CASILLKIRDSTDTQYF. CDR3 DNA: TGTGCCAGCATACTCCTCAAAATCCGGGACAGCACAGATACGCAGTATTTT.